Listed below are T cell receptor beta chains from one sample, sequenced in a study of human T cells and chemical hapten exposure. MiXCR, applied by TCRdb to the RACE reads, yields one record per CDR3 protein. The sample records some 70,000 distinct CDR3 sequences, over 9% being singletons. Sequencing used whole blood, obtained in connection with sensitization to the hapten diphenylcyclopropenone (DPC). The receptors derive from a woman between 50 and 59 years old with alopecia areata. Some clones in this sample may be carry-over from other donors' samples. The CDR3 runs from the conserved cysteine through the conserved F or W. The order of the fields is V gene, clone size, J gene, D gene, CDR3 DNA, CDR3 protein. A D gene is named only where the DNA matches it firmly. Where a row states a size, it is once, few, many or the class of an expanded clone; other rows omit it.

TRBV29-1,many,TRBJ2-7,.,TGCAGCGTGACGGTAACCTACGAGCAGTACTTC,CSVTVTYEQYF
TRBV2,few,TRBJ1-1,.,TGTGCCAGCAGTGAATTCCAGGGAGGGAACACTGAAGCTTTCTTT,CASSEFQGGNTEAFF
TRBV10-3,.,TRBJ1-6,.,TGTGCCATCAGTGAAGTAGGTGTCGAAAATTCACCCCTCCACTTT,CAISEVGVENSPLHF
TRBV20-1,many,TRBJ2-7,.,TGCAGTGCTAGAGGGGGGGCGAGCTCCTACGAGCAGTACTTC,CSARGGASSYEQYF
TRBV7-8,.,TRBJ2-7,TRBD2,TGTGCCAGCAGCTCCGATCCGGGAGGGAGGCACGAGCAGTACTTC,CASSSDPGGRHEQYF
TRBV2,many,TRBJ2-3,TRBD2,TGTGCCACAAAGCGGGAAGGGGTGGCCGATACGCAGTATTTT,CATKREGVADTQYF
TRBV7-9,few,TRBJ2-1,.,TGTGCCAGCAGCCCCCCGGGCTGGAATAAGTTCTTC,CASSPPGWNKFF
TRBV20-1,many,TRBJ1-5,TRBD1,TGCAGTGCTAGAGATCTAACACAGGGGAGTTATAGCAATCAGCCCCAGCATTTT,CSARDLTQGSYSNQPQHF
TRBV10-3,many,TRBJ2-3,TRBD2,TGTGCCATCAGATTCAGCGGGAATTCAGATACGCAGTATTTT,CAIRFSGNSDTQYF
TRBV9,.,TRBJ1-6,.,TGTGCCAGCAGCGTAGCGTGGGATTCACCCCTCCACTTT,CASSVAWDSPLHF
TRBV12-3/TRBV12-4,many,TRBJ1-2,TRBD1,TGTGCCAGCAGGACATGGACGATCGGCCGACGACAGGGCAATGGCTACACCTTC,CASRTWTIGRRQGNGYTF
TRBV9,many,TRBJ2-2,.,TGTGCCAGCAGCGTAGAACAGCCTGGGACCGGGGAGCTGTTTTTT,CASSVEQPGTGELFF
TRBV4-2,many,TRBJ2-6,.,TGTGCCAGCAGCCAAGGGGTTAGCTCTGGGGCCAACGTCCTGACTTTC,CASSQGVSSGANVLTF
TRBV2,few,TRBJ1-5,.,TGTGCCAGCAGTGGGAACAATCAGCCCCAGCATTTT,CASSGNNQPQHF
TRBV9,.,TRBJ2-2,TRBD1,TGTGCCAGCAGCCCAGCGACAGGGACCACCGGGGAGCTGTTTTTT,CASSPATGTTGELFF
TRBV28,.,TRBJ2-5,.,TGTGCCAGCAGTCCGGGCTTTGGGACCCAGTACTTC,CASSPGFGTQYF
TRBV6-6,many,TRBJ2-3,TRBD1,TGTGCCAGCAACCGGGACAGGGGGTTCAGCACAGATACGCAGTATTTT,CASNRDRGFSTDTQYF